This TCR beta chain emerged from a study of CD8+CD57+ T cells in acquired aplastic anemia. Study-level information: Yields of DNA that came from sorted CD4+ and CD8+ cells averaged approximately 3.2 ug.

Patients who underwent sequencing had shown CD8+CD57+ cell expansion by flow cytometry. Every patient had severe acquired aplastic anemia. CDR3 and TCR beta VDJ profiling relied on a genomic DNA template. MiXCR, run by TCRdb on the reads, gives a single entry per CDR3 protein. The table includes some 200,000 distinct CDR3 sequences, just under 50% detected once. V was clipped by 5 bases and J by 0 bases; unmatched bases: 6. The CDR3 spans 16 residues. Germline CDR1 and CDR2: ENHRY and SYGVKD. Study-level findings and limits: The study identified around 28 CD8+ CDR3 sequences shared by patients and controls.

About this clonotype: Its target is unknown.

The receptor was derived from a human donor with aplastic anemia. Material for sequencing was sorted CD4+, CD8+, or CD8+CD57+ T cells (not recorded which) from PBMCs. The chain recombines TRBV10-3 with TRBJ2-3, with TRBD1 identical over 9 bases. The CDR3 here is CAISNIQGASTDTQYF. In DNA, the CDR3 is TGTGCCATCAGTAACATACAGGGGGCAAGCACAGATACGCAGTATTTT.